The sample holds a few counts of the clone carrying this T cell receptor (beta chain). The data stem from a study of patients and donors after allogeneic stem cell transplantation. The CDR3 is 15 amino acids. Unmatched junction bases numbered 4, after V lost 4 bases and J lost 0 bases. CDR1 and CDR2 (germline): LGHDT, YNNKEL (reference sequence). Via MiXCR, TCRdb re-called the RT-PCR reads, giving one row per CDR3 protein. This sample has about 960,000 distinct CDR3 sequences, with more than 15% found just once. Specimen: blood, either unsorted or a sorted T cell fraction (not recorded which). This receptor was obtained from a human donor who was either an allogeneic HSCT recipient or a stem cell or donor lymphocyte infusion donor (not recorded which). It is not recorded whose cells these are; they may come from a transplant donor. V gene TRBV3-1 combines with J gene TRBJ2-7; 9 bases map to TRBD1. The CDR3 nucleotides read TGTGCCAGCAGCCCAGAGACAGGGGGCTCCTACGAGCAGTACTTC. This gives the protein CASSPETGGSYEQYF.